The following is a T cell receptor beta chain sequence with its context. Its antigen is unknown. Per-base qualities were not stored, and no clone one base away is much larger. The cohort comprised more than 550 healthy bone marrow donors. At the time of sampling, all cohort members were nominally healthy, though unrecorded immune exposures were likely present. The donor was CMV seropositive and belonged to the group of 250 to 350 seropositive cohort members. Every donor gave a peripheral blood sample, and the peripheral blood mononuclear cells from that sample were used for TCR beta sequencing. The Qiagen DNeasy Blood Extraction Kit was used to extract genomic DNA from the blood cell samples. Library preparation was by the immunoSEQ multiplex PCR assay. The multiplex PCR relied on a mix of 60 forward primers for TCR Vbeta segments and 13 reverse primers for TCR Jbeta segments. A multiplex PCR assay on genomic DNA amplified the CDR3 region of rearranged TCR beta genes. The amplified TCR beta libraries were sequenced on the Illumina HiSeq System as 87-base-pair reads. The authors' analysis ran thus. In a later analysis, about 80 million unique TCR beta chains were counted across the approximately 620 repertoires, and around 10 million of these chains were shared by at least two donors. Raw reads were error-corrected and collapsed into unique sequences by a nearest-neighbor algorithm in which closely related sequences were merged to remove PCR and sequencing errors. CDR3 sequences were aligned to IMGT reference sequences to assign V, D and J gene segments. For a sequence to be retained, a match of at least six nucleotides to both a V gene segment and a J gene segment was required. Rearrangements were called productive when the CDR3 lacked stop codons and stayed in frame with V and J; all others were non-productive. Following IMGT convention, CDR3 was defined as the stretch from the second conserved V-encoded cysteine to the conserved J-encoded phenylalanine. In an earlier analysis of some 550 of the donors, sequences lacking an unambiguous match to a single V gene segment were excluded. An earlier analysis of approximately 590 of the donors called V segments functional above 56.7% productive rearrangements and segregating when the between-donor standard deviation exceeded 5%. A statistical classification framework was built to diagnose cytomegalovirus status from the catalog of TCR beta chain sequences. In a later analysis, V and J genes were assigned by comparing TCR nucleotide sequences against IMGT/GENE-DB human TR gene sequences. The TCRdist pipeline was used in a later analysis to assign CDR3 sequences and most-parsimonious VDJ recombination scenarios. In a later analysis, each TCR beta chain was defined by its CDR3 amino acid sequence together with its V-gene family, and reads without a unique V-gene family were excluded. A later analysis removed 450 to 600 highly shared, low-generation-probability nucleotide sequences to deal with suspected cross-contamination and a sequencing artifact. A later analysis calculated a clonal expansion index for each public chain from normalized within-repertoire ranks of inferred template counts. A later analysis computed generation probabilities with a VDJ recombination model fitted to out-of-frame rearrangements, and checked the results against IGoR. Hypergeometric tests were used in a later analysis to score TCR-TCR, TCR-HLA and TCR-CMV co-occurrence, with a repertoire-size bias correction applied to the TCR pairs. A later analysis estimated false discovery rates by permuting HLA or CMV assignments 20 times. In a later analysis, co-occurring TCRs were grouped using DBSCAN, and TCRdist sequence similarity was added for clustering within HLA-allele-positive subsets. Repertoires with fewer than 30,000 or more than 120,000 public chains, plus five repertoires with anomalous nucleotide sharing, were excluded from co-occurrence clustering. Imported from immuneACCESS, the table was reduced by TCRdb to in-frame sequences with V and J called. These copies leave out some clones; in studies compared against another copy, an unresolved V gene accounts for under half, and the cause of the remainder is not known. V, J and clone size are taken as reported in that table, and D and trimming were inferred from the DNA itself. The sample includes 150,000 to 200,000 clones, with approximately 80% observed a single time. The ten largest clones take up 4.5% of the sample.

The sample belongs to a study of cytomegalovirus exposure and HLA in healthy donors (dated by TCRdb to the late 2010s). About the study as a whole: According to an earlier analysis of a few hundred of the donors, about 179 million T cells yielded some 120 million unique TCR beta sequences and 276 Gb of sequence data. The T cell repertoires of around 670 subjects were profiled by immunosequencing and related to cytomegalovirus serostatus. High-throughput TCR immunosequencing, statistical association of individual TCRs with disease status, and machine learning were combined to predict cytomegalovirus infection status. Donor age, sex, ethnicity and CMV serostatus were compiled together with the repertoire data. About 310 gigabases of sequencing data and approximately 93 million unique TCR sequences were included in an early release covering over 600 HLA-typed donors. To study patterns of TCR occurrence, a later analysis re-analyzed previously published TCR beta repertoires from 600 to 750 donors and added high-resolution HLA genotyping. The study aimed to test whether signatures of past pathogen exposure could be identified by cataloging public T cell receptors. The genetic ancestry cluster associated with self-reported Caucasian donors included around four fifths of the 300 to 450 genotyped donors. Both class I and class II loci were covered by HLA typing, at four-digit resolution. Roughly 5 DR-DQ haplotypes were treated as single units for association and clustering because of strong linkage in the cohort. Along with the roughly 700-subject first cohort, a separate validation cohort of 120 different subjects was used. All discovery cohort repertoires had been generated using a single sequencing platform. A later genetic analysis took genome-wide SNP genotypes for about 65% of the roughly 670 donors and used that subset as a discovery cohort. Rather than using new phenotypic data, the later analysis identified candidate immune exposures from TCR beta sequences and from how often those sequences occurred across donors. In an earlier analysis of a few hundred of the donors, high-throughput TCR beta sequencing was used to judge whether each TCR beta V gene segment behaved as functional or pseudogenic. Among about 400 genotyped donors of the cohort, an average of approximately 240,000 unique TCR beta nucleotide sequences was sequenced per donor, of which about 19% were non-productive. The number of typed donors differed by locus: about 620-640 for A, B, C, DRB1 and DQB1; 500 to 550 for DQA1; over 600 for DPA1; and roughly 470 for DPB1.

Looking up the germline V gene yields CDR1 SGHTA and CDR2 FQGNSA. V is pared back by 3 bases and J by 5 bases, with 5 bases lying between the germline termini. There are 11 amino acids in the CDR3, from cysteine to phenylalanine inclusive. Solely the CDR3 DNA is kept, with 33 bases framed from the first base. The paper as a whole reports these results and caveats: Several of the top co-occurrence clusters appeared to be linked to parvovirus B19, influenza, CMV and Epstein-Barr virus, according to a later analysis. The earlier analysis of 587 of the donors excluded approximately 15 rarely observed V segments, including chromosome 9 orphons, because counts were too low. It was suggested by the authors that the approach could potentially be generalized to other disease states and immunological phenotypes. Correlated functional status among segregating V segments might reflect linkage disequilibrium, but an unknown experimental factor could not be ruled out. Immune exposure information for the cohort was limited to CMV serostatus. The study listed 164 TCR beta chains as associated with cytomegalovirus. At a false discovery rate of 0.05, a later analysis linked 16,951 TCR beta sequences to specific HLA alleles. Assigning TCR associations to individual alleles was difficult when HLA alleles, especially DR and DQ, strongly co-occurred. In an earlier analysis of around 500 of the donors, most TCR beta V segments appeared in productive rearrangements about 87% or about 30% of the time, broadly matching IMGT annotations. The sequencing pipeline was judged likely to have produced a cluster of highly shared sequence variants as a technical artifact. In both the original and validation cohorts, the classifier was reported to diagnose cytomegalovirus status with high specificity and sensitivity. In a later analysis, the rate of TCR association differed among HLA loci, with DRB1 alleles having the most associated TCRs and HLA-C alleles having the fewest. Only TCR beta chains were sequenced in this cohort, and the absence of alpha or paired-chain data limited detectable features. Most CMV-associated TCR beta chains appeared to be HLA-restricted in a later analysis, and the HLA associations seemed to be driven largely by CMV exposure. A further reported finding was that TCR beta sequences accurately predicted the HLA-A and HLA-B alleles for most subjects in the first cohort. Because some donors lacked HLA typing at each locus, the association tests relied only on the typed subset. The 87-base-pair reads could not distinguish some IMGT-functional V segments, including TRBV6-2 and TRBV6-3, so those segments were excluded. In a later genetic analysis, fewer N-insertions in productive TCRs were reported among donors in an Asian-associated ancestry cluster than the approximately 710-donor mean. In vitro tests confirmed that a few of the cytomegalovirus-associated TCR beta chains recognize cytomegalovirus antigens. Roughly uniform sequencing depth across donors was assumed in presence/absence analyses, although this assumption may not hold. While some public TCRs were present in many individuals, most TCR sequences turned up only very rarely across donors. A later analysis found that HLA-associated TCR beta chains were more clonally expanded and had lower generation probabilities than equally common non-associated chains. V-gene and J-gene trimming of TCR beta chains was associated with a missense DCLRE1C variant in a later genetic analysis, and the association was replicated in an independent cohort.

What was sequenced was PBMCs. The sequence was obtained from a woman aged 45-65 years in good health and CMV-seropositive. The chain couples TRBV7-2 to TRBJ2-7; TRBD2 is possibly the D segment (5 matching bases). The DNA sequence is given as TGTGCCAGCAGCTTCGGGGACGAGCAGTACTTC. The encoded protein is CASSFGDEQYF.